The entry below gives a single TCR beta chain sequence along with its context. Sequence at one end of the junction differs from germline and may be a read error. The CDR3 runs to 14 residues. Germline loops: CDR1 SSHAT, CDR2 FNYEAQ (reference sequence). PCR was performed a second time for 7 to 11 cycles using a sample-barcoded 5' primer and a J-beta primer mix. TCRdb independently ran MiXCR on the 5' RACE reads; one entry per CDR3 protein. The table has roughly 2 million distinct CDR3 sequences, roughly 49% seen once. These data belong to a study of blood T cells in healthy people across ages. The material sequenced was blood. This chain uses TRBV7-7 with TRBJ2-7; TRBD1 matches at 9 bases. The source is a woman aged 40 to 50 in good health. The CDR3 protein is CASSPGTGRDEQYF. DNA for the CDR3: TGTGCTAGCAGCCCTGGGACAGGGAGAGACGAGCAGTACTTC.